This T cell receptor beta chain was captured in a study of molecular identifiers for immune sequencing clone quantification. Previously described methods and listed TCR primers produced bulk TCR libraries. TCRdb reprocessed the PCR reads with MiXCR, giving one entry per CDR3 protein. The table lists around 460,000 distinct CDR3 sequences, 20% to 25% of them singletons. Germline V gives CDR1 DFQATT, CDR2 SNEGSKA (reference sequence). There are 13 residues in the CDR3. Trimming removed 6 bases from V and 0 bases from J, with 8 bases in between. This clonotype was counted at least ten times. The chain couples TRBV20-1 to TRBJ2-2; D possibly corresponds to TRBD1 (6 bases). Input material: naive CD8+ T cells from blood, with Jurkat cell RNA spiked in. Subset noted: FACS-sorted CD8+CD4-CCR7+CD45RA+ naive T cells. The sequence derives from a human donor in good health. Some libraries in this study had Jurkat cell RNA spiked in. CDR3 in DNA: TGCAGTGCCGGACAGTCGAACACCGGGGAGCTGTTTTTT. Amino acids: CSAGQSNTGELFF.